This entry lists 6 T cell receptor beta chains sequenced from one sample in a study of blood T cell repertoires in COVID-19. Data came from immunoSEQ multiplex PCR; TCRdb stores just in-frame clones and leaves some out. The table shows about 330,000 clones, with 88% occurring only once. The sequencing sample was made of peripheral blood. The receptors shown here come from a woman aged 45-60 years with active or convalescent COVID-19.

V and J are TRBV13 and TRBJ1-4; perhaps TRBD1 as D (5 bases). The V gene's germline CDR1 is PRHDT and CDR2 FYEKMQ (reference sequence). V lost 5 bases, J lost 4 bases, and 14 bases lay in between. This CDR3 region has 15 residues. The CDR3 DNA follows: TGTGCCAGCAGCCCCCGTCAGGGTTTTAATGAAAAACTGTTTTTT. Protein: CASSPRQGFNEKLFF. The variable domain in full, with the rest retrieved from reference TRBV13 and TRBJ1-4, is AAGVIQSPRHLIKEKRETATLKCYPIPRHDTVYWYQQGPGQDPQFLISFYEKMQSDKGSIPDRFSAQQFSDYHSELNMSSLELGDSALYFCASSPRQGFNEKLFFGSGTQLSVL.

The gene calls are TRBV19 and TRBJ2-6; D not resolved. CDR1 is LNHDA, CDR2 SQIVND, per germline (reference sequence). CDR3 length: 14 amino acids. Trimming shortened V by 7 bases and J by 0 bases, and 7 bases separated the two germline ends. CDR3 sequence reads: CASKDTSGANVLTF. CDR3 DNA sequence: TGTGCCAGTAAAGACACCTCTGGGGCCAACGTCCTGACTTTC. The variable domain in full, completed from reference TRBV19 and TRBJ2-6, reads DGGITQSPKYLFRKEGQNVTLSCEQNLNHDAMYWYRQDPGQGLRLIYYSQIVNDFQKGDIAEGYSVSREKKESFPLTVTSAQKNPTAFYLCASKDTSGANVLTFGAGSRLTVL.

CDR3 nucleotide sequence: TGTGCCAGCAGCTCGAGGACAGGGGGCTACGAGCAGTACTTC. Translated, it gives CASSSRTGGYEQYF. This rearrangement joins TRBV7-9 to TRBJ2-7; 10 positions agree with TRBD1. CDR3 length: 14 residues. With V trimmed by 4 bases and J by 3 bases, 3 bases remained unmatched. CDR1 SEHNR and CDR2 FQNEAQ come from the germline V gene (reference sequence).

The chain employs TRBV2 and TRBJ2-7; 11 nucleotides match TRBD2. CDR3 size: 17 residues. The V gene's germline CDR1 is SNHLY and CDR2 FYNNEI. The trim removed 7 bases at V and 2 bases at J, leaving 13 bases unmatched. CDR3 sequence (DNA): TGTGCCAGCAACGCGGAGATAGCGGGAGGGCGTACCTACGAGCAGTACTTC. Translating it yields CASNAEIAGGRTYEQYF.

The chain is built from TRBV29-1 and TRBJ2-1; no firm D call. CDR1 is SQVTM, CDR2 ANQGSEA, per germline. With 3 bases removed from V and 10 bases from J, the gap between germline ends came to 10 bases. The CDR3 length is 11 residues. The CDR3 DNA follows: TGCAGCGTTGAGTTGGTGAGGGAGCAGTTCTTC. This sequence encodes CSVELVREQFF.

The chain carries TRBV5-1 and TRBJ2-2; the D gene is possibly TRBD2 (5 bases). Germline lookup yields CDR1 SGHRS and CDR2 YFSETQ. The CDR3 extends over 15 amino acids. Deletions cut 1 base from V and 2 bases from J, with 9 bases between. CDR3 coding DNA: TGCGCCAGCAGCTTGAGAGCGGTTAACACCGGGGAGCTGTTTTTT. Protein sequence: CASSLRAVNTGELFF.